Listed below are T cell receptor beta chains from one sample, sequenced in a study of Graves' ophthalmopathy and Graves' hyperthyroidism. TCRdb reprocessed the multiplex PCR reads with MiXCR, giving one entry per CDR3 protein. The sample holds about 210,000 distinct CDR3 sequences, under 30% seen once. What was sequenced was peripheral blood. The receptors originated from a man between 50 and 59 years old with Graves' ophthalmopathy. Both conserved end residues are part of each CDR3. D genes are given only for firm matches. Size values are once, few and many counts, or a class for expanded clones, and some rows have none.

cdr3_aa cdr3_nt v_call clone_size j_call d_call
CASSFTGGGSYEQYF TGCGCCAGCAGCTTTACAGGGGGTGGCTCCTACGAGCAGTACTTC TRBV5-1 NA TRBJ2-7 TRBD1
CASSFRLAGGGEQFF TGTGCCAGCAGTTTCCGACTAGCGGGGGGAGGGGAGCAGTTCTTC TRBV28 many TRBJ2-1 TRBD2
CATSRDKDRFYEQYF TGTGCCACCAGCAGAGATAAGGACAGATTCTACGAGCAGTACTTC TRBV15 many TRBJ2-7 NA
CASRFAGTSGRNEQYF TGTGCCAGCAGATTTGCCGGGACTAGCGGGAGGAACGAGCAGTACTTC TRBV28 NA TRBJ2-7 TRBD2
CAWSNQGNQPQHF TGTGCCTGGAGTAACCAGGGGAATCAGCCCCAGCATTTT TRBV30 many TRBJ1-5 NA
CASRSAASTQETQYF TGTGCCAGCAGGTCAGCGGCTAGTACCCAAGAGACCCAGTACTTC TRBV7-8 many TRBJ2-5 NA
CASSAQGYEQCF TGTGCCAGCAGTGCCCAGGGCTACGAGCAGTGCTTC TRBV27 many TRBJ2-7 NA
CSVVRLAGGEQYF TGCAGCGTTGTGCGGCTAGCGGGAGGAGAGCAGTACTTC TRBV29-1 many TRBJ2-7 TRBD2
CASNVGTGHYGYTF TGTGCCAGCAATGTTGGGACAGGCCACTATGGCTACACCTTC TRBV12-3/TRBV12-4 NA TRBJ1-2 TRBD1
CVSSYAGTGFKYF TGTGTCAGCAGTTACGCCGGGACAGGGTTCAAGTACTTC TRBV6-5 many TRBJ2-4 TRBD1
CASSEGVNQPQHF TGCGCCAGCAGCGAGGGGGTTAATCAGCCCCAGCATTTT TRBV5-1 many TRBJ1-5 NA
CATSPNYYEQYF TGTGCCACCAGTCCCAACTACTACGAGCAGTACTTC TRBV15 many TRBJ2-7 NA
CASLNRGENTEAFF TGTGCCAGCCTCAACAGGGGCGAGAACACTGAAGCTTTCTTT TRBV6-2/TRBV6-3 once TRBJ1-1 TRBD1
CASSQTTRESGYTF TGTGCCAGCAGCCAAACGACTCGGGAATCTGGCTACACCTTC TRBV6-2/TRBV6-3 few TRBJ1-2 NA
CATSETGSNQPQHF TGTGCCACCAGCGAGACAGGAAGCAATCAGCCCCAGCATTTT TRBV24-1 many TRBJ1-5 NA
CASSLSPSNTQYF TGTGCCAGCAGTTTAAGTCCGTCGAATACGCAGTATTTT TRBV28 many TRBJ2-3 NA
CASSYDTRSYEQYF TGTGCCAGCAGTTACGACACCCGCTCCTACGAGCAGTACTTC TRBV6-5 many TRBJ2-7 NA
CASSLISGTEVYEQYF TGTGCCAGCAGTTTAATTTCCGGGACAGAAGTCTACGAGCAGTACTTC TRBV27 many TRBJ2-7 TRBD1
CASSLEWEQYF TGTGCCAGCAGCTTAGAATGGGAGCAGTACTTC TRBV7-2 once TRBJ2-7 NA
CASSPDGLMNTEAFF TGTGCCAGCAGCCCGGACGGCTTGATGAACACTGAAGCTTTCTTT TRBV9 many TRBJ1-1 NA
CASSWGPGGGNQPQHF TGTGCCAGCAGTTGGGGACCAGGGGGCGGCAATCAGCCCCAGCATTTT TRBV12-3/TRBV12-4 many TRBJ1-5 TRBD1
CATSDLGTGRQETQYF TGTGCCACCAGTGATTTGGGGACAGGGAGACAAGAGACCCAGTACTTC TRBV24-1 many TRBJ2-5 TRBD1
CASSYNRPTGTGNQPQHF TGTGCCAGCAGTTACAACCGGCCTACCGGGACAGGTAATCAGCCCCAGCATTTT TRBV6-2/TRBV6-3 many TRBJ1-5 TRBD1
CASSAYSGREWDEQYF TGTGCCAGCAGCGCCTATAGCGGGAGGGAATGGGACGAGCAGTACTTC TRBV28 many TRBJ2-7 TRBD2
CAIMAGGPDTQYF TGTGCCATCATGGCGGGAGGGCCAGATACGCAGTATTTT TRBV10-3 many TRBJ2-3 TRBD2
CATGGDTGELFF TGCGCCACAGGGGGCGATACCGGGGAGCTGTTTTTT TRBV10-1 NA TRBJ2-2 TRBD1
CASSPLVNTEAFF TGTGCCAGCAGCCCTCTCGTGAACACTGAGGCTTTCTTT TRBV7-9 many TRBJ1-1 NA
CASSYPLSTPSYEQYF TGTGCCAGCAGTTACCCACTTAGCACCCCGAGCTACGAGCAGTACTTC TRBV6-2/TRBV6-3 few TRBJ2-7 NA
CASSRGTGGVNTEAFF TGTGCCAGCTCACGCGGGACAGGTGGGGTGAACACTGAAGCTTTCTTT TRBV18 many TRBJ1-1 TRBD1
CASSVGQTYYGYTF TGTGCCAGCAGTGTAGGACAGACCTACTATGGCTACACCTTC TRBV6-1 many TRBJ1-2 NA
CASSVGGQGGEQYF TGTGCCAGCAGCGTAGGGGGACAGGGAGGCGAGCAGTACTTC TRBV9 many TRBJ2-7 TRBD1
CASSYSPGQGKPYEQYF TGTGCCAGCAGTTACTCGCCGGGACAGGGCAAGCCCTACGAGCAGTACTTC TRBV6-2/TRBV6-3 NA TRBJ2-7 TRBD1
CATRDSQNSNQPQHF TGTGCCACCCGGGACAGTCAGAATAGCAATCAGCCCCAGCATTTT TRBV6-2/TRBV6-3 NA TRBJ1-5 TRBD1
CASLGDLNSPLHF TGTGCCAGCCTCGGGGACTTGAACTCACCCCTCCACTTT TRBV6-1 NA TRBJ1-6 NA
CASSQTELAKNIQYF TGTGCCAGCAGCCAGACTGAACTAGCCAAAAACATTCAGTACTTC TRBV2 once TRBJ2-4 NA
CASRVDRGGNEQFF TGTGCCAGCAGGGTTGACCGGGGGGGGAATGAGCAGTTCTTC TRBV2 many TRBJ2-1 TRBD2
CASSYDGALSGNTIYF TGTGCCAGCAGTTACGACGGAGCCCTCTCTGGAAACACCATATATTTT TRBV6-5 NA TRBJ1-3 NA
CSAGNFWTGGARSPLHF TGCAGTGCTGGAAATTTCTGGACAGGGGGCGCCAGGTCACCCCTCCACTTT TRBV20-1 NA TRBJ1-6 TRBD1
CSASLSTSHEQYF TGCAGTGCTAGTTTGTCGACTAGCCACGAGCAGTACTTC TRBV20-1 NA TRBJ2-7 TRBD2
CASSSPSGTSYEQYF TGTGCCAGCAGCTCACCTAGCGGGACTTCCTACGAGCAGTACTTC TRBV7-2 many TRBJ2-7 TRBD2
CASSDPRGELEGNTIYF TGTGCCAGCAGTGACCCCCGGGGGGAGTTGGAGGGAAACACCATATATTTT TRBV28 few TRBJ1-3 NA
CASRHSTGGGETQYF TGTGCCAGCAGACACTCGACAGGGGGCGGAGAGACCCAGTACTTC TRBV5-4 many TRBJ2-5 TRBD1
CASSALLAGVTGELFF TGTGCCAGCAGCGCGCTTCTAGCGGGAGTCACCGGGGAGCTGTTTTTT TRBV7-8 many TRBJ2-2 TRBD2
CASSYGTPGELFF TGTGCCAGCAGCTACGGGACTCCCGGGGAGCTGTTTTTT TRBV7-3 many TRBJ2-2 NA
CASSYILAGREQYF TGTGCCAGCAGTTACATCTTGGCGGGTCGCGAGCAGTACTTC TRBV6-2/TRBV6-3 many TRBJ2-7 NA
CASSPKLAGAVETQYF TGTGCCAGCAGCCCGAAACTAGCGGGAGCGGTAGAGACCCAGTACTTC TRBV13 many TRBJ2-5 TRBD2
CASSPQPGQRAKNIQYF TGCGCCAGCAGCCCCCAGCCGGGACAAAGAGCCAAAAACATTCAGTACTTC TRBV5-1 many TRBJ2-4 NA